A selection of T cell receptor beta chains follows, all from one sample in a study of Ad26.COV2.S vaccination and SARS-CoV-2 variants. Sequenced by immunoSEQ multiplex PCR; TCRdb stores in-frame clones only, minus some. There are roughly 350,000 clones in the sample; around 89% occur only once, and around 4.5% lies in the top ten. The sequencing used peripheral blood, collected in a trial of Ad26.COV2.S vaccine versus placebo. These receptors all come from a person between 18 and 59 years old who received the Ad26.COV2.S COVID-19 vaccine or a placebo. CDR3s include the opening cysteine and the closing phenylalanine or tryptophan. D genes are given only for firm matches. Expanded clones are given a class, and other clones once, few, many or no size at all.

V: TRBV30
size: -
D: TRBD2
J: TRBJ2-5
DNA: TGTGCCTCCTCTTTCGCCCGGACTAGCGGGAGGGAACAAGAGACCCAGTACTTC
CDR3: CASSFARTSGREQETQYF

V: TRBV4-1
size: few
D: -
J: TRBJ2-5
DNA: TGCGCCAGCAGCCAAGAGGGGAAAGAGACCCAGTACTTC
CDR3: CASSQEGKETQYF

V: TRBV19
size: few
D: TRBD1
J: TRBJ1-6
DNA: TGTGCCAGTGGGGGACAGGGTAATTCACCCCTCCACTTT
CDR3: CASGGQGNSPLHF

V: TRBV6-6
size: few
D: TRBD1
J: TRBJ1-4
DNA: TGTGCCAGCAGTTATCGGGACAGTTATGAAAAACTGTTTTTT
CDR3: CASSYRDSYEKLFF

V: TRBV5-4
size: -
D: TRBD2
J: TRBJ2-5
DNA: TGTGCCAGCAGCTTGGCGGGGGGACAAGAGACCCAGTACTTC
CDR3: CASSLAGGQETQYF

V: TRBV6-5
size: -
D: -
J: TRBJ1-4
DNA: TGTGCCAGCAGTTACTCAGGACCCACGGGGAAACTGTTTTTT
CDR3: CASSYSGPTGKLFF

V: TRBV5-1
size: -
D: -
J: TRBJ2-1
DNA: TGCGCCAGCAGTTCCACTCTCAGCTCCTACAATGAGCAGTTCTTC
CDR3: CASSSTLSSYNEQFF

V: TRBV3-1/TRBV3-2
size: -
D: -
J: TRBJ1-3
DNA: TGTGCCAGCAGCCCACGGTCTGGAAACACCATATATTTT
CDR3: CASSPRSGNTIYF

V: TRBV6-2/TRBV6-3
size: -
D: -
J: TRBJ2-3
DNA: TGTGCCAGCAGTCAAACTCAAGATACGCAGTATTTT
CDR3: CASSQTQDTQYF

V: TRBV7-9
size: -
D: -
J: TRBJ2-5
DNA: TGTGCCAGCAGCTTGCCTTCGAGGGGCGAGACCCAGTACTTC
CDR3: CASSLPSRGETQYF

V: TRBV30
size: -
D: TRBD2
J: TRBJ2-2
DNA: TGTGCCTGCAAGGCTGGCACGGATTGGGCTAGCGGGAGGACGAACACCGGGGAGCTGTTTTTT
CDR3: CACKAGTDWASGRTNTGELFF

V: TRBV7-7
size: -
D: TRBD1
J: TRBJ1-4
DNA: TGTGCCAGCAGCTCCACAGGGGCCACTAATGAAAAACTGTTTTTT
CDR3: CASSSTGATNEKLFF

V: TRBV4-2
size: -
D: TRBD1
J: TRBJ1-2
DNA: TGTGCCAGCAGCACGGCCCGGGACAGCTATGGCTACACCTTC
CDR3: CASSTARDSYGYTF

V: TRBV3-1/TRBV3-2
size: -
D: TRBD2
J: TRBJ2-2
DNA: TGTGCCAGCACCCACAGGGCTAGCGGGAGGGCCGGGGAGCTGTTTTTT
CDR3: CASTHRASGRAGELFF

V: TRBV7-3
size: -
D: -
J: TRBJ1-1
DNA: TGTGCCAGCAGCTCAGGGTATGTCTTGAACACTGAAGCTTTCTTT
CDR3: CASSSGYVLNTEAFF